This T cell receptor beta chain comes out of a study of cytomegalovirus exposure and HLA in healthy donors. On this clone itself: Its matching antigen is unknown.

The CDR3 is 13 amino acids. With 3 bases removed from V and 7 bases from J, the gap between germline ends came to 9 bases. CDR1 and CDR2 (germline): LGHNT, FRNRAP. Study-level findings and limits: 150 or so TCR beta chains were listed as cytomegalovirus-associated. CMV antigen specificity of a few CMV-associated chains was confirmed in vitro. In a later analysis, first-cohort TCR clusters were found to tend to co-occur in the 130 or so validation repertoires.

Libraries were prepared by immunoSEQ multiplex PCR; TCRdb keeps only in-frame clonotypes and omits some of them. The top ten hold 2.5% to 3.5% of the sample, which has roughly 130,000 clones, 85% to 90% seen once. The chain carries TRBV12-5 and TRBJ1-4, with D possibly TRBD1 on 6 matching bases. The material sequenced was PBMCs. This TCR was sampled from a man younger than 30 in good health and CMV-seronegative. The CDR3 DNA is TGTGCTAGTGGTTTTCAGGGGCGTGAAAAACTGTTTTTT. Translating it yields CASGFQGREKLFF.